Below, 25 T cell receptor beta chains from the same sample are listed, as sequenced in a study of blood T cell repertoires in COVID-19 (dated by TCRdb to the early 2020s). Library prep was done by the immunoSEQ multiplex PCR assay. TCRdb took this table from immuneACCESS and kept in-frame rearrangements with V and J called. Such tables lack part of the clones; where checked against another copy, unresolved V genes explain under half of the gap, and the rest is unexplained. The sample table contains about 120,000 clones; only one count was recorded for under 90% of them. The ten largest clones add up to 3.9% of the sample. Sequencing was carried out using peripheral blood. All receptors derive from a man in his fifties or sixties with acute or convalescent COVID-19.

The gene calls are TRBV5-1 and TRBJ2-3; D may be TRBD2 (11 bases). V was trimmed by 6 bases and J by 5 bases, leaving 34 bases between them. The CDR3 loop spans 20 amino acids. The germline gives CDR1 SGHRS, CDR2 YFSETQ. The DNA of the CDR3 is TGCGCCAGCACCCTCCCGGGGACAGGGGTTCCGACTAGCGGGGAAGATACGCAGTATTTT. Residues: CASTLPGTGVPTSGEDTQYF.

The chain is built from TRBV21-1 and TRBJ1-1. TRBV21-1 is recorded as a pseudogene. The CDR3 covers 16 residues. The CDR3 region is CASSQKEGKRNTEAFF. The CDR3 coding sequence is TGTGCCAGCAGCCAAAAGGAGGGGAAGAGGAACACTGAAGCTTTCTTT.

The gene calls are TRBV6-5 and TRBJ2-3; D is ambiguous. The CDR3 covers 13 residues. The germline V and J ends were trimmed by 2 bases and 4 bases, with 7 bases remaining between them. Germline lookup yields CDR1 MNHEY and CDR2 SVGAGI. The CDR3, as DNA: TGTGCCAGCAGTTACCTTCTAGCAGATACGCAGTATTTT. Residues: CASSYLLADTQYF.

The sample holds a few counts of this clone. The chain recombines TRBV19 with TRBJ2-4; the match to TRBD1 covers 9 bases. The CDR3 totals 19 residues. Germline V CDR1 and CDR2: LNHDA, SQIVND (reference sequence). V trimming: 2 bases; J trimming: 0 bases; junction bases outside the gene matches: 11. The CDR3 DNA sequence: TGTGCCAGTAGTATACGGGAACAGGGGGCGTTACTAGCCAAAAACATTCAGTACTTC. Residues: CASSIREQGALLAKNIQYF.

The CDR3 here is CASLRAGLTEAFF. CDR3 DNA: TGTGCCAGCCTAAGGGCGGGGCTCACTGAAGCTTTCTTT. The chain has TRBV28 and TRBJ1-1; possible D gene TRBD1, 5 bases. Germline CDR1 is MDHEN and CDR2 is SYDVKM. V was clipped by 8 bases and J by 4 bases, with 14 bases between them. The CDR3 sequence is 13 residues long.

The chain joins TRBV7-2 to TRBJ2-1, with TRBD2 matching 9 bases. After removal of 2 bases from V and 9 bases from J, the junction contained 2 bases not matched to a gene. Germline V CDR1 and CDR2: SGHTA, FQGNSA. The CDR3 extends over 13 amino acids. CDR3 residues: CASSLSGRPEQFF. As DNA, the CDR3 is TGTGCCAGCAGCTTAAGCGGGAGGCCTGAGCAGTTCTTC.

The rearrangement links TRBV2 to TRBJ1-5, with D perhaps matching TRBD1 (6 bases). The CDR3 is 14 amino acids. CDR1 and CDR2 (germline): SNHLY, FYNNEI. Trimming cost V 4 bases and J 6 bases, with 13 bases left between them. In DNA form, the CDR3 reads TGTGCCAGCAGTGTGGAGGGGGGGATTCAGCCCCAGCATTTT. As protein: CASSVEGGIQPQHF.

CDR3 residues: CASSPRDRSDYGYTF. CDR3 DNA: TGTGCCAGCTCACCTCGGGACAGGTCTGACTATGGCTACACCTTC. The V call is TRBV18, the J call TRBJ1-2; 8 nucleotides line up with TRBD1. After removal of 3 bases from V and 3 bases from J, the junction contained 6 bases not matched to a gene. The CDR3 is made up of 15 amino acids. Germline-derived CDR1 and CDR2 are KGHSH and LQKENI.

The chain carries TRBV9 and TRBJ2-1; tentative D call: TRBD2 (5 bases). CDR1 and CDR2 from the germline V gene are SGDLS and YYNGEE. This CDR3 comprises 16 residues. Trimming pared 4 bases from V and 0 bases from J, leaving 14 bases between. DNA of the CDR3: TGTGCCAGCAGCCATACTGGAGGTAGCTCCTACAATGAGCAGTTCTTC. Protein sequence: CASSHTGGSSYNEQFF. Filled out from reference TRBV9 and TRBJ2-1, the complete variable domain reads DSGVTQTPKHLITATGQRVTLRCSPRSGDLSVYWYQQSLDQGLQFLIQYYNGEERAKGNILERFSAQQFPDLHSELNLSSLELGDSALYFCASSHTGGSSYNEQFFGPGTRLTVL.

This sequence joins TRBV28 and TRBJ2-1; the match to TRBD2 covers 11 bases. The CDR3 is 15 residues long. V was clipped by 2 bases and J by 4 bases; unmatched bases: 1. CDR1 MDHEN and CDR2 SYDVKM come from the germline V gene. The CDR3 here is CASSLRTSGYNEQFF. The CDR3 DNA sequence: TGTGCCAGCAGTTTACGGACTAGCGGGTACAATGAGCAGTTCTTC.

This chain uses TRBV6-5 with TRBJ1-2; D is perhaps TRBD1 (6 bases). This CDR3 comprises 12 residues. Deletions cut 8 bases from V and 7 bases from J, with 14 bases between. The germline gives CDR1 MNHEY, CDR2 SVGAGI. The CDR3 DNA is TGTGCCAGCGCCACCGGGGGGGCTGGCTACACCTTC. Translated, it gives CASATGGAGYTF.

This clone showed up many times. The chain employs TRBV6-5 and TRBJ2-2; possible D gene TRBD2, 5 bases. V lost 5 bases to trimming and J lost 1 base, with 8 bases between them. The CDR3 totals 14 residues. Germline-derived CDR1 and CDR2 are MNHEY and SVGAGI. CDR3 sequence reads: CASSRRENTGELFF. DNA of the CDR3: TGTGCCAGCAGTCGCCGGGAGAACACCGGGGAGCTGTTTTTT.

The chain couples TRBV7-2 to TRBJ1-2, with D uncertain. CDR1 and CDR2 (germline): SGHTA, FQGNSA. V was trimmed by 1 base and J by 3 bases, leaving 12 bases between them. The CDR3 runs to 15 residues. For the CDR3, the DNA is TGTGCCAGCAGCTTAGTTCATAACGGAGACTATGGCTACACCTTC. This codes for CASSLVHNGDYGYTF.

In this sample, this clone turned up once. This rearrangement joins TRBV18 to TRBJ1-1; 8 nucleotides align to TRBD1. There are 16 residues in the CDR3. Trimming removed 3 bases from V and 0 bases from J; junction bases left unmatched: 6. CDR1 is KGHSH and CDR2 is LQKENI in the germline V gene. The CDR3 region is CASSPPRQGLNTEAFF. The CDR3 DNA sequence: TGTGCCAGCTCACCCCCCCGACAGGGGTTGAACACTGAAGCTTTCTTT.

The CDR3 region is CASSNQGGIEFF. CDR3 sequence (DNA): TGTGCCAGCAGTAATCAGGGTGGCATAGAGTTCTTC. The V gene is TRBV2, the J gene TRBJ2-1; a weak D match, TRBD1 (5 bases). V was pared by 5 bases and J by 14 bases, with 16 bases between. CDR1 SNHLY and CDR2 FYNNEI come from the germline V gene. The CDR3 is made up of 12 amino acids.

V gene TRBV27 combines with J gene TRBJ2-7, with D perhaps matching TRBD2 (6 bases). Per germline, CDR1 MNHEY and CDR2 SMNVEV (reference sequence). The germline V and J ends were trimmed by 9 bases and 5 bases, with 11 bases remaining between them. The CDR3 sequence is 11 residues long. CDR3 nucleotides: TGTGCCAGTTTTGGAGGGAACGAGCAGTACTTC. It translates to CASFGGNEQYF.

The CDR3 sequence: CASSGIGRGNGEQFF. CDR3 DNA sequence: TGTGCCAGCAGTGGGATCGGGAGGGGGAATGGTGAGCAGTTCTTC. The chain has TRBV28 and TRBJ2-1; 8 nucleotides line up with TRBD2. V trimming: 5 bases; J trimming: 9 bases; junction bases outside the gene matches: 12. The germline gives CDR1 MDHEN, CDR2 SYDVKM. The CDR3 covers 15 residues.

This clone was detected a few times. The V call is TRBV4-3, the J call TRBJ2-7; TRBD2 aligns across 16 bases. The V gene's germline CDR1 is LGHNA and CDR2 YSLEER. V lost 4 bases to trimming and J lost 2 bases; unmatched junction nucleotides: 5. This CDR3 region has 17 residues. The CDR3 protein is CASSPGLAGGSTYEQYF. CDR3 DNA sequence: TGCGCCAGCAGCCCGGGACTAGCGGGAGGGAGTACCTACGAGCAGTACTTC.

The genes are TRBV6-5 and TRBJ2-5; 8 positions match TRBD1. CDR1 MNHEY and CDR2 SVGAGI come from the germline V gene. After removal of 5 bases from V and 4 bases from J, the junction contained 9 bases not matched to a gene. The CDR3 runs to 15 residues. The CDR3 loop is CASSNGQGWGETQYF. As DNA, the CDR3 is TGTGCCAGCAGTAACGGACAGGGTTGGGGAGAGACCCAGTACTTC.

The rearrangement uses TRBV15 and TRBJ1-4, with D possibly matching TRBD1 (5 bases). Germline-derived CDR1 and CDR2 are LNHNV and YYDKDF (reference sequence). The CDR3 is 15 residues long. V was trimmed by 1 base and J by 5 bases, leaving 11 bases between them. CDR3 in amino acids: CATSRAKGRNEKLFF. CDR3 coding DNA: TGTGCCACCAGCAGAGCTAAGGGGAGGAATGAAAAACTGTTTTTT.

The chain joins TRBV29-1 to TRBJ2-3, with D maybe TRBD1 (8 bases). The germline gives CDR1 SQVTM, CDR2 ANQGSEA. V dropped 7 bases and J dropped 5 bases, with 16 bases sitting between them. The CDR3 sequence is 13 residues long. CDR3 residues: CSAAGQVGDTQYF. The CDR3 DNA follows: TGCAGCGCAGCGGGACAGGTCGGAGATACGCAGTATTTT.

The chain links TRBV5-4 to TRBJ2-5; TRBD2 matches at 8 bases. The CDR3 is 16 residues long. The germline CDR1 and CDR2 sequences are SGHNT and YYREEE (reference sequence). The V segment lost 6 bases and the J segment 3 bases; nucleotides outside the gene matches: 13. In nucleotides, the CDR3 is TGTGCCAGCACCCCCTCCGGCCCAGCGGGAGAAGAGACCCAGTACTTC. Translation gives CASTPSGPAGEETQYF.

The rearrangement links TRBV5-5 to TRBJ1-2, with TRBD1 identical over 11 bases. Unmatched junction bases numbered 8, after V lost 3 bases and J lost 4 bases. The CDR3 has 16 residues. CDR1 is SGHKS, CDR2 YYEKEE, per germline (reference sequence). CDR3 amino acids: CASSSHGQGAPYGYTF. The CDR3 coding sequence is TGTGCCAGCAGCTCCCATGGACAGGGGGCCCCCTATGGCTACACCTTC.

In its sample, this clone was seen once. V usage is TRBV27 and J usage is TRBJ2-7; D gene uncertain. Germline V gives CDR1 MNHEY, CDR2 SMNVEV (reference sequence). The CDR3 totals 14 residues. V dropped 6 bases and J dropped 0 bases, with 12 bases sitting between them. The CDR3 nucleotides are TGTGCCAGCAGCGTGGCGGAAAGCTCCTACGAGCAGTACTTC. Translated: CASSVAESSYEQYF.

This rearrangement joins TRBV29-1 to TRBJ2-3, with D uncertain. Germline V lookup: CDR1 SQVTM, CDR2 ANQGSEA. The length of the CDR3 is 13 residues. The V end was cut by 3 bases, the J end by 7 bases, with 14 bases between. The CDR3 loop reads CSVDTLGPYTQYF. In DNA form, the CDR3 reads TGCAGCGTTGACACCCTTGGGCCTTATACGCAGTATTTT.